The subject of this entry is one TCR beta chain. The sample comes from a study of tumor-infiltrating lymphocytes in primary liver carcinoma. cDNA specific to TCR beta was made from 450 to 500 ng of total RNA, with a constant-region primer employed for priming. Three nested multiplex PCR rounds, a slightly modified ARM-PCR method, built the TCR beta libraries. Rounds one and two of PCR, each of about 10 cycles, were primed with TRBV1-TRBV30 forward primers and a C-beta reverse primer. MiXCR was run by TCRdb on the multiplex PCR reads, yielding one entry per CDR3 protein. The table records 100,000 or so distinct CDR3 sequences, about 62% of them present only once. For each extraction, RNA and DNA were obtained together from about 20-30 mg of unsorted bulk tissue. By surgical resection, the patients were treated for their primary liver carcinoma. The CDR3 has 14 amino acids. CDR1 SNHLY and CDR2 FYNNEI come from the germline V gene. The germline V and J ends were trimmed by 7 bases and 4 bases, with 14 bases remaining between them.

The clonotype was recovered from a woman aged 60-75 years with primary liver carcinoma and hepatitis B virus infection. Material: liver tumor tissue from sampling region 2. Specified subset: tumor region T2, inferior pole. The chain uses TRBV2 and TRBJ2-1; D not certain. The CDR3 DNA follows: TGTGCCAGCATGGACGGAACGCGTTACAATGAGCAGTTCTTC. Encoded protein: CASMDGTRYNEQFF.